Below, 31 T cell receptor beta chains from the same sample are listed, as sequenced in a study of blood T cell repertoires in COVID-19. Using immunoSEQ multiplex PCR, the repertoire was profiled, and TCRdb retains in-frame clones only, with some absent. The sample has 40,000 to 60,000 clones, around 83% seen once. Sequenced: peripheral blood. All receptors derive from a human donor in a cohort sampled during active COVID-19.

The DNA for the CDR3 is TGTGCCAGCAGCCAAGACACAGGGATCTTCAGGACCCAGTACTTC. Encoded protein: CASSQDTGIFRTQYF. The rearrangement uses TRBV3-1 (or the pseudogene TRBV3-2) and TRBJ2-5; TRBD1 is a possible D gene (6 bases). Germline loops: CDR1 LGHDT, CDR2 YNNKEL (reference sequence). CDR3 length: 15 amino acids. V was clipped by 0 bases and J by 7 bases, with 15 bases between them.

V and J are TRBV7-4 and TRBJ2-7; perhaps TRBD1 as D (6 bases). The V and J ends lost 6 bases and 7 bases respectively, with 16 bases between them. CDR3 length equals 13 residues. Germline CDR1 SGHVT, CDR2 SQSDAQ. CDR3 protein: CASSLQGNGEQYF. CDR3 nucleotides: TGTGCCAGCAGTTTACAGGGTAATGGGGAGCAGTACTTC.

The gene calls are TRBV15 and TRBJ2-2; D gene uncertain. This CDR3 is 14 amino acids long. V was clipped by 0 bases and J by 4 bases, with 6 bases between them. Germline values: CDR1 LNHNV, CDR2 YYDKDF (reference sequence). CDR3 sequence: CATSRESGTGELFF. For the CDR3, the DNA is TGTGCCACCAGCAGAGAATCGGGCACCGGGGAGCTGTTTTTT.

The chain carries TRBV4-1 and TRBJ2-2, with D perhaps matching TRBD2 (5 bases). Germline V lookup: CDR1 MGHRA, CDR2 YSYEKL. The ends were cut back, 1 base at V and 1 base at J, with 13 bases in the middle. This CDR3 is 17 amino acids long. CDR3 protein: CASSQAWSGRNTGELFF. CDR3 coding DNA: TGCGCCAGCAGCCAAGCTTGGAGTGGGAGGAACACCGGGGAGCTGTTTTTT.

V gene TRBV7-2 combines with J gene TRBJ2-3; maybe TRBD2 (5 bases). Trimming removed 3 bases at V and 4 bases at J, with 14 bases between. This CDR3 spans 15 amino acids. Germline assignment: CDR1 SGHTA and CDR2 FQGNSA. The chain's CDR3 is CASSLVSENADTQYF. DNA of the CDR3: TGTGCCAGCAGCTTGGTTAGCGAGAATGCAGATACGCAGTATTTT.

The V gene is TRBV4-1, the J gene TRBJ1-6; 9 nucleotides agree with TRBD1. Germline CDR1 is MGHRA and CDR2 is YSYEKL. The CDR3 loop spans 15 amino acids. Losses at the gene ends were 2 bases for V and 10 bases for J; bases not matched to a gene: 6. CDR3 loop: CASSQYRGQQSPLHF. The CDR3 bases are TGCGCCAGCAGCCAATACAGGGGGCAACAGTCACCCCTCCACTTT.

The J gene is TRBJ2-7, the V gene TRBV4-2; perhaps TRBD1 as D (6 bases). Trimming shortened V by 0 bases and J by 2 bases, and 11 bases separated the two germline ends. Per germline, CDR1 LGHNA and CDR2 YNFKEQ. The CDR3 is 15 amino acids. The CDR3: CASSQDLGAPYEQYF. CDR3 in DNA: TGTGCCAGCAGCCAAGATCTGGGGGCCCCCTACGAGCAGTACTTC.

The rearrangement uses TRBV20-1 and TRBJ2-7, with D hard to call. CDR3 length: 11 amino acids. The V gene's germline CDR1 is DFQATT and CDR2 SNEGSKA (reference sequence). V was pared by 6 bases and J by 5 bases, with 11 bases between. CDR3: CSARVVHEQYF. In nucleotides, the CDR3 is TGCAGTGCCCGAGTTGTCCACGAGCAGTACTTC.

The chain joins TRBV28 to TRBJ2-5; TRBD1 matches 7 bases. Germline V gene sequence: CDR1 MDHEN, CDR2 SYDVKM. V dropped 2 bases and J dropped 7; count of bases not matched to a gene: 4. The CDR3 extends over 13 amino acids. The CDR3 region is CASSLVGDRTQYF. Written as DNA, the CDR3 is TGTGCCAGCAGTTTAGTTGGGGACAGGACCCAGTACTTC.

The V and J genes are TRBV15 and TRBJ2-5; 12 nucleotides agree with TRBD2. The CDR3 totals 17 residues. With V trimmed by 0 bases and J by 4 bases, 6 bases remained unmatched. Germline values: CDR1 LNHNV, CDR2 YYDKDF (reference sequence). CDR3 in amino acids: CATSRDSPGLAGETQYF. CDR3 bases: TGTGCCACCAGCAGAGATAGCCCGGGACTAGCGGGAGAGACCCAGTACTTC.

This chain links TRBV2 with TRBJ2-5, with 7 bases lining up with TRBD2. The ends lost 6 bases at V and 4 bases at J; junction bases unmatched: 5. The CDR3 spans 13 residues. The germline V gene has CDR1 SNHLY and CDR2 FYNNEI. This CDR3 reads CASRGLAGETQYF. DNA for the CDR3: TGTGCCAGCAGAGGATTAGCGGGAGAGACCCAGTACTTC.

The V gene is TRBV5-5, the J gene TRBJ1-1; D not resolved. V was shortened by 0 bases and J by 1 base, with 7 bases between the two germline ends. Germline V lookup: CDR1 SGHKS, CDR2 YYEKEE (reference sequence). CDR3 length: 14 residues. CDR3: CASSLATSNTEAFF. In DNA form, the CDR3 reads TGTGCCAGCAGCTTGGCCACATCGAACACTGAAGCTTTCTTT.

The V gene is TRBV28, the J gene TRBJ2-3, with TRBD2 identical over 11 bases. Germline V gives CDR1 MDHEN, CDR2 SYDVKM. The V and J ends lost 5 bases and 8 bases, in that order; junction bases with no gene match: 9. The CDR3 contains 15 residues. The CDR3 is CASSDTSGGRGTQYF. As DNA, the CDR3 is TGTGCCAGCAGTGATACTAGCGGGGGCCGAGGTACGCAGTATTTT.

This chain uses TRBV5-1 with TRBJ2-1, with D maybe TRBD1 (5 bases). CDR3 length: 14 amino acids. V was pared by 0 bases and J by 4 bases, with 8 bases between. Germline V gives CDR1 SGHRS, CDR2 YFSETQ. The CDR3: CASSLEAGYNEQFF. DNA of the CDR3: TGCGCCAGCAGCTTGGAGGCAGGGTACAATGAGCAGTTCTTC.

In its sample, this clone was seen once. This chain links TRBV7-8 with TRBJ2-1; TRBD1 might be the D (6 bases). CDR3 length: 15 residues. Germline V lookup: CDR1 SGHVS, CDR2 FQNEAQ. Trimming stripped 0 bases from V and 4 bases from J, with 10 bases between. The CDR3 loop reads CASSLAWGPYNEQFF. Written as DNA, the CDR3 is TGTGCCAGCAGCTTAGCGTGGGGGCCGTACAATGAGCAGTTCTTC.

The gene calls are TRBV30 and TRBJ2-7, with 7 bases aligning to TRBD2. This CDR3 has 14 amino acids. V shed 0 bases, J shed 2 bases, and the junction held 4 bases outside the gene matches. CDR1 is GTSNPN, CDR2 SVGIG, per germline (reference sequence). CDR3 region: CAWSVRGLAYEQYF. The CDR3, as DNA: TGTGCCTGGAGTGTACGAGGACTAGCCTACGAGCAGTACTTC. The whole variable domain, filled in from reference TRBV30 and TRBJ2-7, reads SQTIHQWPATLVQPVGSPLSLECTVEGTSNPNLYWYRQAAGRGLQLLFYSVGIGQISSEVPQNLSASRPQDRQFILSSKKLLLSDSGFYLCAWSVRGLAYEQYFGPGTRLTVT.

CDR3 loop: CASSPRYMTGDMADTQYF. The CDR3 region has the DNA TGTGCCAGCAGCCCCCGCTATATGACGGGAGATATGGCAGATACGCAGTATTTT. The chain is built from TRBV11-3 and TRBJ2-3, with D perhaps matching TRBD2 (6 bases). Germline V gives CDR1 SGHNT, CDR2 YENEEA. The length of the CDR3 is 18 residues. Trimming took 5 bases from V and 4 from J, leaving 25 bases between them. Variable domain in full (rest from reference TRBV11-3 and TRBJ2-3): EAGVVQSPRYKIIEKKQPVAFWCNPISGHNTLYWYLQNLGQGPELLIRYENEEAVDDSQLPKDRFSAERLKGVDSTLKIQPAELGDSAVYLCASSPRYMTGDMADTQYFGPGTRLTVL.

The chain is built from TRBV6-2 or TRBV6-3 and TRBJ1-5, with D tentatively TRBD1 (5 bases). Germline V CDR1 and CDR2: MNHEY, SVGEGT. CDR3 size: 15 residues. The germline V and J ends were trimmed by 7 bases and 0 bases, with 13 bases remaining between them. CDR3 residues: CASIPRGNSNQPQHF. DNA of the CDR3: TGTGCCAGCATCCCCCGGGGGAATAGCAATCAGCCCCAGCATTTT.

The CDR3 region is CASSFGLAEQFF. CDR3 DNA sequence: TGTGCCAGCAGTTTTGGACTAGCGGAGCAGTTCTTC. The rearrangement joins TRBV28 to TRBJ2-1, with 9 bases identical to TRBD2. Germline CDR1 reads MDHEN; CDR2 reads SYDVKM. The CDR3 covers 12 residues. After removal of 3 bases from V and 10 bases from J, the junction contained 1 base not matched to a gene. Drawing the rest from reference TRBV28 and TRBJ2-1, the complete variable domain is DVKVTQSSRYLVKRTGEKVFLECVQDMDHENMFWYRQDPGLGLRLIYFSYDVKMKEKGDIPEGYSVSREKKERFSLILESASTNQTSMYLCASSFGLAEQFFGPGTRLTVL.

The chain links TRBV9 to TRBJ1-6, with 10 bases fitting TRBD1. Trimming removed 3 bases from V and 7 bases from J; junction bases left unmatched: 4. Germline CDR1 SGDLS, CDR2 YYNGEE. The CDR3 length is 15 residues. CDR3 coding DNA: TGTGCCAGCAGCGCCGCGGGACAGGGGAATTCACCCCTCCACTTT. Protein product: CASSAAGQGNSPLHF.

The gene calls are TRBV4-2 and TRBJ1-2, with TRBD1 as a possible D gene (6 bases). The CDR3 loop spans 16 amino acids. The germline gives CDR1 LGHNA, CDR2 YNFKEQ. Trimming pared 4 bases from V and 5 bases from J, leaving 20 bases between. Here the CDR3 reads CASSLPWQGLNYGYTF. DNA of the CDR3: TGTGCCAGCAGCCTTCCTTGGCAGGGGCTAAATTATGGCTACACCTTC.

The chain has TRBV11-2 and TRBJ2-5, with 10 positions matching TRBD1. In germline, CDR1 is SGHAT, CDR2 FQNNGV. With 1 base clipped from V and 5 bases from J, the junction kept 1 base outside the gene matches. This CDR3 region has 14 residues. The CDR3 spells CASSLGTGGETQYF. In nucleotides, the CDR3 is TGTGCCAGCAGCTTAGGGACAGGGGGGGAGACCCAGTACTTC.

The chain combines TRBV11-3 with TRBJ2-2, with 8 bases fitting TRBD1. Germline CDR1 and CDR2: SGHNT and YENEEA. The J segment lost 1 base and the V segment lost 5 bases, leaving 9 bases of the junction unmatched. There are 17 residues in the CDR3. CDR3 nucleotide sequence: TGTGCCAGCAGCCCCGTGCGCGGGACAGGGAACACCGGGGAGCTGTTTTTT. This gives the protein CASSPVRGTGNTGELFF. Variable domain in full (rest from reference TRBV11-3 and TRBJ2-2): EAGVVQSPRYKIIEKKQPVAFWCNPISGHNTLYWYLQNLGQGPELLIRYENEEAVDDSQLPKDRFSAERLKGVDSTLKIQPAELGDSAVYLCASSPVRGTGNTGELFFGEGSRLTVL.

This clone was detected only a few times. V gene TRBV11-3 combines with J gene TRBJ1-4; TRBD1 aligns across 7 bases. The CDR3 spans 18 residues. The J segment lost 0 bases and the V segment lost 3 bases, leaving 10 bases of the junction unmatched. The germline V gene has CDR1 SGHNT and CDR2 YENEEA. CDR3: CASSFLGTALPTNEKLFF. CDR3 nucleotides: TGTGCCAGCAGCTTTCTGGGGACAGCCCTACCAACTAATGAAAAACTGTTTTTT.

A single count supports this clone. The chain carries TRBV29-1 and TRBJ1-2, with TRBD1 matching 7 bases. The CDR3 sequence is 9 residues long. CDR1 is SQVTM, CDR2 ANQGSEA, per germline. The V and J ends lost 6 bases and 13 bases, in that order; junction bases with no gene match: 5. CDR3 coding DNA: TGCAGCGTAGACAGGGACGGCACCTTC. Translating gives CSVDRDGTF.

The chain carries TRBV5-1 and TRBJ1-4; TRBD1 matches 7 bases. Looked up from germline, CDR1 is SGHRS and CDR2 is YFSETQ. The CDR3 has 14 amino acids. The trim removed 4 bases at V and 2 bases at J, leaving 2 bases unmatched. Here the CDR3 DNA reads TGCGCCAGCAGCCTACAGGGGACTAATGAAAAACTGTTTTTT. Its translation is CASSLQGTNEKLFF.

The J gene is TRBJ2-7, the V gene TRBV10-3; D is undetermined. The CDR3 sequence is 11 residues long. V was clipped by 3 bases and J by 6 bases, with 6 bases between them. Germline V gene lookup returns CDR1 ENHRY and CDR2 SYGVKD. Here the CDR3 reads CAISDTAEQYF. In DNA form, the CDR3 reads TGTGCCATCAGTGATACAGCCGAGCAGTACTTC.

The rearrangement joins TRBV9 to TRBJ2-7; TRBD1 aligns across 8 bases. The CDR3 loop spans 15 amino acids. V gave up 0 bases and J gave up 2 bases; unmatched junction bases: 4. CDR1 and CDR2 from the germline V gene are SGDLS and YYNGEE. CDR3 DNA: TGTGCCAGCAGCGTAGGGGGACAGGCAACCTACGAGCAGTACTTC. This sequence encodes CASSVGGQATYEQYF.

The J gene is TRBJ2-5, the V gene TRBV20-1; D possibly corresponds to TRBD1 (6 bases). Germline CDR1 reads DFQATT; CDR2 reads SNEGSKA (reference sequence). With 8 bases removed from V and 2 bases from J, the gap between germline ends came to 9 bases. The CDR3 is 11 amino acids. The CDR3 coding sequence is TGCAGTCTAGACAGGCAAGAGACCCAGTACTTC. As protein: CSLDRQETQYF.

The J gene is TRBJ2-7, the V gene TRBV6-2 or TRBV6-3; 10 bases match TRBD2. Germline V CDR1 and CDR2: MNHEY, SVGEGT. V was pared by 2 bases and J by 3 bases, with 1 base of the junction left unmatched. This CDR3 has 14 residues. As DNA, the CDR3 is TGTGCCAGCAGTTACCGGACTAGCGGCTACGAGCAGTACTTC. Translating it yields CASSYRTSGYEQYF.

This chain uses TRBV6-6 with TRBJ1-2; 7 nucleotides agree with TRBD1. V lost 5 bases to trimming and J lost 4 bases; unmatched junction nucleotides: 4. This CDR3 spans 13 amino acids. From germline, CDR1 is MNHNY and CDR2 SVGAGI (reference sequence). The CDR3 reads CASSNGTVYGYTF. The CDR3, as DNA: TGTGCCAGCAGTAACGGGACAGTCTATGGCTACACCTTC.